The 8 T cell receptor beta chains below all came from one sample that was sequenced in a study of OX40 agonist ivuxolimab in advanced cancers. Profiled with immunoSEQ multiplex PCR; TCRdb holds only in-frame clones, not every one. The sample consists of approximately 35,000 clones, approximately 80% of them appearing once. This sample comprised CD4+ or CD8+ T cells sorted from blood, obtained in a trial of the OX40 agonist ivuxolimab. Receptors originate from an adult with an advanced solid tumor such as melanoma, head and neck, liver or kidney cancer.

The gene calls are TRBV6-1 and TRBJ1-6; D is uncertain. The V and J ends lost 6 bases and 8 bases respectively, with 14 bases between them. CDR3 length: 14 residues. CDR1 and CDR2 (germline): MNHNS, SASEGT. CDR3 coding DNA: TGTGCCAGCAGCTCGGTAAGGTTGGATTCACCCCTCCACTTT. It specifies CASSSVRLDSPLHF.

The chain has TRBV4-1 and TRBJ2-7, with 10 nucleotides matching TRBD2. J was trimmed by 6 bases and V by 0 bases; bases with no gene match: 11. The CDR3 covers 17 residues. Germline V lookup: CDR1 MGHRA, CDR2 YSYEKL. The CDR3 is CASSQDPPAGGLFEQYF. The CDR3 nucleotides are TGCGCCAGCAGCCAAGATCCCCCAGCGGGGGGGCTTTTCGAGCAGTACTTC.

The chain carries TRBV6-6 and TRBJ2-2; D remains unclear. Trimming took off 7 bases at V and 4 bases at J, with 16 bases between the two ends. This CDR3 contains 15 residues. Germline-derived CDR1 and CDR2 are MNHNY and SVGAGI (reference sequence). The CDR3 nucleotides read TGTGCCAGCACTATCTCGGGCTCCCCCACCGGGGAGCTGTTTTTT. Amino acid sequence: CASTISGSPTGELFF.

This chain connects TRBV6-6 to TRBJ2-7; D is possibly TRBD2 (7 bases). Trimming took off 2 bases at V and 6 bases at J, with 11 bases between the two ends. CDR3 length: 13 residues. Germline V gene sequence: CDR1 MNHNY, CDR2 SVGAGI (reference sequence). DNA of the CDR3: TGTGCCAGCAGTTACACGAGGGGGGGCGAGCAGTACGTC. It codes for CASSYTRGGEQYV.

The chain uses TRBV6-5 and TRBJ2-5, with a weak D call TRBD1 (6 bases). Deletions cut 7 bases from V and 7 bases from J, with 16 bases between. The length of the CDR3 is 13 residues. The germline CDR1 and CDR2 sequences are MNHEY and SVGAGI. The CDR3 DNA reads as TGTGCCAGCAAGATAAGGGACATCGGGACCCAGTACTTC. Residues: CASKIRDIGTQYF.

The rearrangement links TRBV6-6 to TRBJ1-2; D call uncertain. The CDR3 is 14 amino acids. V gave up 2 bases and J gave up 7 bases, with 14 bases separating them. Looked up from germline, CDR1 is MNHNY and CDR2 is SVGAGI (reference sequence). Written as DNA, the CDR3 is TGTGCCAGCAGTTACATGTGGTCGGACTTTGGCTACACCTTC. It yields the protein CASSYMWSDFGYTF.

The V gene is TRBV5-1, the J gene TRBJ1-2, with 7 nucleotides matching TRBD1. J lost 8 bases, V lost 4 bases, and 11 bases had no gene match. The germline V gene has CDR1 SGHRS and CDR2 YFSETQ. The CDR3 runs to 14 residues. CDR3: CASSGTASFQGYTF. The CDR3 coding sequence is TGCGCCAGCAGCGGGACAGCCTCTTTTCAAGGCTACACCTTC.

The CDR3 DNA sequence: TGTGCCAGCAGCCCAGGACAGGGGGCGATATCTGGCTACACCTTC. Translating gives CASSPGQGAISGYTF. The V gene is TRBV6-5, the J gene TRBJ1-2; TRBD1 matches 11 bases. The CDR3 loop spans 15 amino acids. V shed 6 bases and J 7 bases; nucleotides not matched to a gene: 10. CDR1 and CDR2 (germline): MNHEY, SVGAGI.